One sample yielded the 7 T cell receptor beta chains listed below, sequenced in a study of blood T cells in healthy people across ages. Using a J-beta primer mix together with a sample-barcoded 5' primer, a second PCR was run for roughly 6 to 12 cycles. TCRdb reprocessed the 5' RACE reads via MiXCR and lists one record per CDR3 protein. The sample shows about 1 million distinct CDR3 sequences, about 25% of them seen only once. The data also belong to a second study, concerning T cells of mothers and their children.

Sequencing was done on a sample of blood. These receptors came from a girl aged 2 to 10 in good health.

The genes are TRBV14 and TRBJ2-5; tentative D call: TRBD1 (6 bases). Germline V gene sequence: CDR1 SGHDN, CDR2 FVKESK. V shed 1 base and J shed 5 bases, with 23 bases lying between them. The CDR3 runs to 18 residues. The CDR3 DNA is TGTGCCAGCAGCCAAGTAGGTCCTCGGGGACAAGAAGAGGAGACCCAGTACTTC. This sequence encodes CASSQVGPRGQEEETQYF.

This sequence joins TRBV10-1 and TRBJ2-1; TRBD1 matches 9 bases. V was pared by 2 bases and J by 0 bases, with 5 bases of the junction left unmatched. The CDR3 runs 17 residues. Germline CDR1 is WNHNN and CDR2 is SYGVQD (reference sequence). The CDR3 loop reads CASSETGGLFSYNEQFF. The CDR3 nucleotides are TGCGCCAGCAGTGAGACAGGGGGCCTTTTCTCCTACAATGAGCAGTTCTTC.

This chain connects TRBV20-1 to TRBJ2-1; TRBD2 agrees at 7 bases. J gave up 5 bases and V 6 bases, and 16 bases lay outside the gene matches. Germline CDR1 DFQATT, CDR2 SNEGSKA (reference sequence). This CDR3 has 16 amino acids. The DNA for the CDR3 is TGCAGTGCCCGTTCCCCGGAGGCGGGAGACCACAATGAGCAGTTCTTC. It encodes CSARSPEAGDHNEQFF.

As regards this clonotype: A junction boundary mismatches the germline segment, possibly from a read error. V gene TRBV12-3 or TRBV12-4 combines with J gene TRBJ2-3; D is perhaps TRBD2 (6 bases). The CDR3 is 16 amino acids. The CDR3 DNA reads TGTACCAGCAGAAGCAGACTAGGTGGCCATCCTAATACGCAGTATTTT. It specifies CTSRSRLGGHPNTQYF.

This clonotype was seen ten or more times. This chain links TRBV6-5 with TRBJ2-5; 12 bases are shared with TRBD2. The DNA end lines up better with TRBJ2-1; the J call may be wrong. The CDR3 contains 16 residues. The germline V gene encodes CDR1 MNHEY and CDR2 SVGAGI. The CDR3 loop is CASSYQLAGGLNEQFF. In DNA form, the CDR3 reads TGTGCCAGCAGTTACCAGCTAGCGGGGGGGCTCAATGAGCAGTTCTTC.

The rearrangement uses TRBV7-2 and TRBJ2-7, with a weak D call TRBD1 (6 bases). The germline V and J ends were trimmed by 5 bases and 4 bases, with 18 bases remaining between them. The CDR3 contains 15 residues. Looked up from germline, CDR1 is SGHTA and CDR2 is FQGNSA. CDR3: CASSTQTGMEYEQYF. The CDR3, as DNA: TGTGCCAGCAGCACGCAAACAGGGATGGAGTACGAGCAGTACTTC. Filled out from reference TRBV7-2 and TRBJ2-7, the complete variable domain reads GAGVSQSPSNKVTEKGKDVELRCDPISGHTALYWYRQSLGQGLEFLIYFQGNSAPDKSGLPSDRFSAERTGGSVSTLTIQRTQQEDSAVYLCASSTQTGMEYEQYFGPGTRLTVT.

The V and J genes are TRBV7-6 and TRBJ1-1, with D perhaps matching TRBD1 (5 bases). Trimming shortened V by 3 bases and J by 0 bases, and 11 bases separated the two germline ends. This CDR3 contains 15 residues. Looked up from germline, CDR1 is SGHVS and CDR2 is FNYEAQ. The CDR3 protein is CASSFGTGMNTEAFF. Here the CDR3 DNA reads TGTGCCAGCAGCTTCGGGACTGGAATGAACACTGAAGCTTTCTTT.